This TCR beta chain was profiled in a study of T cell repertoires in cytomegalovirus infection. TCRdb analysed the reads with MiXCR anew, one entry per CDR3 protein. The table has 75,000 to 95,000 distinct CDR3 sequences, 45% to 55% seen once. Trimming shortened V by 4 bases and J by 2 bases, and 18 bases separated the two germline ends. Germline lookup yields CDR1 SNHLY and CDR2 FYNNEI. CDR3 length: 17 residues. A note on this clonotype: Its antigen is unknown.

The genes are TRBV2 and TRBJ1-5; the D gene is possibly TRBD1 (5 bases). This sequence was found in a human donor in good health (CMV status not recorded). Some clones in this sample may be carry-over from other donors' samples. The sequencing used CD8+ T cells from cultured PBMCs, collected from culture after CMV antigen stimulation. This CDR3 is CASSVRELRIGNQPQHF. DNA of the CDR3: TGTGCCAGCAGTGTCAGGGAGTTACGGATAGGCAATCAGCCCCAGCATTTT.